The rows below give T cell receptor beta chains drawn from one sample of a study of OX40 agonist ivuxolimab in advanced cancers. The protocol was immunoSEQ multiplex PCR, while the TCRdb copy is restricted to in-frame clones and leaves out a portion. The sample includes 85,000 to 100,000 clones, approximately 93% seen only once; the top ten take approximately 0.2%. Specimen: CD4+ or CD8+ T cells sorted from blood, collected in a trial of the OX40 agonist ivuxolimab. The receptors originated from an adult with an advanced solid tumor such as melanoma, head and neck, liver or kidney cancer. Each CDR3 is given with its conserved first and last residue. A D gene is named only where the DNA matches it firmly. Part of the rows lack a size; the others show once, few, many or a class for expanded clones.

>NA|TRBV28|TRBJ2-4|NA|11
CASSFLNIQYF
TGTGCCAGCAGTTTCCTAAACATTCAGTACTTC
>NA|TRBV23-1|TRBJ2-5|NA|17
CASSQLREDSSQETQYF
TGCGCCAGCAGTCAGCTTCGCGAGGACAGCTCGCAAGAGACCCAGTACTTC
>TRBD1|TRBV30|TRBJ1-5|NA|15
CAWSVPRGQNQPQHF
TGTGCCTGGAGTGTACCCAGGGGGCAGAATCAGCCCCAGCATTTT
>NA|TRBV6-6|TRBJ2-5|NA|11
CASSPGGTQYF
TGTGCCAGCAGCCCCGGGGGGACCCAGTACTTC
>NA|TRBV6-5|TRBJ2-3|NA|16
CASSSTGTYSTDTQYF
TGTGCCAGCAGTTCCACCGGGACGTATAGCACAGATACGCAGTATTTT
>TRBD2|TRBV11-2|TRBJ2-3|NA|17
CASSFWTSGGRGDTQYF
TGTGCCAGCAGCTTTTGGACTAGCGGGGGGAGGGGCGATACGCAGTATTTT
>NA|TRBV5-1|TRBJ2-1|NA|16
CASSFTPFSGDNEQFF
TGCGCCAGCAGCTTCACCCCTTTCAGTGGGGACAATGAGCAGTTCTTC
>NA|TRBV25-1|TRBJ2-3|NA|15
CASSGRTAGTDTQYF
TGTGCCAGCAGTGGTCGGACGGCTGGGACAGATACGCAGTATTTT
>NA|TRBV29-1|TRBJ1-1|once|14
CSVEKGTVNTEAFF
TGCAGCGTTGAAAAAGGGACGGTGAACACTGAAGCTTTCTTT
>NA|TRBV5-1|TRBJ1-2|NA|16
CASSLEGGEKNYGYTF
TGCGCCAGCAGCTTGGAAGGAGGGGAAAAGAACTATGGCTACACCTTC
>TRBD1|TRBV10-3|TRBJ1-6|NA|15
CAISPRDRNNSPLHF
TGTGCCATCAGCCCCCGGGACAGGAATAATTCACCCCTCCACTTT
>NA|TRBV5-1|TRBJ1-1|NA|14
CASSLGPSNTEAFF
TGCGCCAGCAGCTTGGGACCCTCGAACACTGAAGCTTTCTTT
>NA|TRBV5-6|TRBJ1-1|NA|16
CASSLAAGVRNTEAFF
TGTGCCAGCAGCTTGGCCGCGGGGGTACGGAACACTGAAGCTTTCTTT
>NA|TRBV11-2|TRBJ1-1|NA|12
CASSLASLEAFF
TGTGCCAGCAGCTTAGCGTCCCTTGAAGCTTTCTTT
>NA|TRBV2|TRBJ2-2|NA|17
CASRVRGPSTNTGELFF
TGTGCCAGCAGGGTAAGGGGCCCTTCAACGAACACCGGGGAGCTGTTTTTT
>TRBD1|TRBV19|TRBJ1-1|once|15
CASSILSQGAAEAFF
TGTGCCAGTAGTATACTCTCTCAGGGGGCGGCTGAAGCTTTCTTT
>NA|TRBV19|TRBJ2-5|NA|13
CASSMAGSQTQYF
TGTGCCAGTAGTATGGCAGGGAGTCAGACCCAGTACTTC
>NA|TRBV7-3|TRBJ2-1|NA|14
CASSHPGGHNEQFF
TGTGCCAGCAGCCACCCAGGGGGGCACAATGAGCAGTTCTTC
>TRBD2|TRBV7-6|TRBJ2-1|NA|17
CASSLGILAGVWDEQFF
TGTGCCAGCAGCTTAGGCATACTAGCGGGAGTGTGGGATGAGCAGTTCTTC
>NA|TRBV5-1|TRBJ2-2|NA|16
CASSLGIGAATGELFF
TGCGCCAGCAGCTTGGGGATCGGGGCGGCCACCGGGGAGCTGTTTTTT
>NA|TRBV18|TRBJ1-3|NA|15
CASSGDIRSGNTIYF
TGTGCCAGCTCCGGAGATATTAGATCGGGAAACACCATATATTTT
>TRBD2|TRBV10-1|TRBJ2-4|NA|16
CASSEGLAGTKNIQYF
TGCGCCAGCAGTGAGGGACTAGCGGGTACCAAAAACATTCAGTACTTC
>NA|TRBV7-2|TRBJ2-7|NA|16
CASSLGMRGELYEQYF
TGTGCCAGCAGCTTAGGCATGAGGGGGGAACTCTACGAGCAGTACTTC
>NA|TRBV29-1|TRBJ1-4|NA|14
CSVGVEGRGEKLFF
TGCAGCGTGGGGGTCGAGGGGAGGGGTGAAAAACTGTTTTTT
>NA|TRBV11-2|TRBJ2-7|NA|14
CASSRTVFTYEQYF
TGTGCCAGCAGCCGAACAGTTTTCACCTACGAGCAGTACTTC
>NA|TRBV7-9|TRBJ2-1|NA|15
CASSLEMEGNNEQFF
TGTGCCAGCAGCTTAGAGATGGAGGGGAACAATGAGCAGTTCTTC
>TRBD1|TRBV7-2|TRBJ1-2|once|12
CASSRTGEGYTF
TGTGCCAGCAGCCGGACAGGGGAGGGCTACACCTTC
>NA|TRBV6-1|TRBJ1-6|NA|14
CASSAGTYNSPLHF
TGTGCCAGCAGTGCCGGGACCTATAATTCACCCCTCCACTTT
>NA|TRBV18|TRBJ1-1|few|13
CASSPVRDTEAFF
TGTGCCAGCTCACCCGTCAGAGACACTGAAGCTTTCTTT
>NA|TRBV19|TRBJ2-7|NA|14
CASSIDTPAYEQYF
TGTGCCAGTAGTATAGATACCCCGGCCTACGAGCAGTACTTC
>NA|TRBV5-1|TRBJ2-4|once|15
CASSLVGTAKNIQYF
TGCGCCAGCAGCTTGGTGGGGACAGCCAAAAACATTCAGTACTTC
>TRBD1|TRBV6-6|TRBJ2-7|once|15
CASSPGQGVSYEQYF
TGTGCCAGCAGTCCGGGACAGGGGGTCTCCTACGAGCAGTACTTC
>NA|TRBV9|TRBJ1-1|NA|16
CASTAYGAHSGTEAFF
TGTGCCAGCACCGCTTACGGGGCGCACTCGGGCACTGAAGCTTTCTTT
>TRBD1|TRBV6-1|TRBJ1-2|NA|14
CAGRPGTGDYGYTF
TGTGCCGGACGGCCCGGGACAGGCGACTATGGCTACACCTTC
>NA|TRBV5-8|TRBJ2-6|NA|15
CASSLEVSGANVLTF
TGTGCCAGCAGCTTGGAAGTGTCCGGGGCCAACGTCCTGACTTTC
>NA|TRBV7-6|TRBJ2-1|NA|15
CASSLVQGGRNEQFF
TGTGCCAGCAGCTTAGTACAGGGAGGCAGGAATGAGCAGTTCTTC
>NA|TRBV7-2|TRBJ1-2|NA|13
CASSFGGGDGYTF
TGTGCCAGCAGCTTCGGAGGGGGGGATGGCTACACCTTC
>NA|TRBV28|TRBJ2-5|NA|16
CASSFWARQLQETQYF
TGTGCCAGCAGCTTTTGGGCCCGCCAGCTACAAGAGACCCAGTACTTC
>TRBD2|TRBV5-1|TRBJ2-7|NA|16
CASSFSGSIIGDEQYF
TGCGCCAGCAGCTTTAGCGGGAGTATAATTGGGGACGAGCAGTACTTC
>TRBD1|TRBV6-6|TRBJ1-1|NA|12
CASRPDRVRAFF
TGTGCCAGCAGACCGGACAGGGTCCGAGCTTTCTTT
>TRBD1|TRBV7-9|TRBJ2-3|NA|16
CASSLEPGQGTDTQYF
TGTGCCAGCAGCTTAGAGCCGGGACAGGGCACAGATACGCAGTATTTT
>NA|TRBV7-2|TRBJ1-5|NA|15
CASSLVPGIGQPQHF
TGTGCCAGCAGCTTAGTTCCAGGGATAGGTCAGCCCCAGCATTTT
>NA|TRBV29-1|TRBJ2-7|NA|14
CSVEDPGWSYEQYF
TGCAGCGTTGAAGACCCCGGATGGTCCTACGAGCAGTACTTC
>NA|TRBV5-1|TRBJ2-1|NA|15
CASSPTGPSYNEQFF
TGCGCCAGCAGCCCCACGGGACCCTCCTACAATGAGCAGTTCTTC
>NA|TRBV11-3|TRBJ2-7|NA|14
CASSFVGSSYEQYF
TGTGCCAGCAGCTTCGTAGGGAGTTCCTACGAGCAGTACTTC
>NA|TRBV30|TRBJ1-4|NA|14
CAWSPGRGREKLFF
TGTGCCTGGAGTCCGGGCCGCGGACGTGAAAAACTGTTTTTT
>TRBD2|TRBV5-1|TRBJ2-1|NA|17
CASSLRTSGSGNNEQFF
TGCGCCAGCAGCTTGAGAACTAGCGGGAGTGGGAACAATGAGCAGTTCTTC
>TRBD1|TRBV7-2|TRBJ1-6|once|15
CASSSQGFNNSPLHF
TGTGCCAGCAGCTCACAGGGGTTTAATAATTCACCCCTCCACTTT
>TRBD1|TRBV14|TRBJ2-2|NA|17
CASSPLGTGGDTGELFF
TGTGCCAGCAGCCCGTTGGGGACAGGGGGCGACACCGGGGAGCTGTTTTTT
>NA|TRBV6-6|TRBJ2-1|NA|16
CASSPSGTPSYNEQFF
TGTGCCAGCAGCCCCAGCGGGACACCCTCCTACAATGAGCAGTTCTTC
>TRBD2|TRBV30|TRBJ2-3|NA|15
CAWSGASGTTDTQYF
TGTGCCTGGAGTGGGGCTAGCGGGACCACAGATACGCAGTATTTT
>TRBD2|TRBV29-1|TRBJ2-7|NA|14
CSVGGLAGTYEQYF
TGCAGCGTGGGGGGACTAGCGGGAACCTACGAGCAGTACTTC
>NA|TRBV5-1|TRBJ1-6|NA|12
CASSLDSSPLHF
TGCGCCAGCAGCCTGGACAGTTCACCCCTCCACTTT
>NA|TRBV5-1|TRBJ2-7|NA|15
CASSFGLTYGGQQYF
TGCGCCAGCAGCTTTGGACTGACCTACGGTGGGCAGCAGTACTTC